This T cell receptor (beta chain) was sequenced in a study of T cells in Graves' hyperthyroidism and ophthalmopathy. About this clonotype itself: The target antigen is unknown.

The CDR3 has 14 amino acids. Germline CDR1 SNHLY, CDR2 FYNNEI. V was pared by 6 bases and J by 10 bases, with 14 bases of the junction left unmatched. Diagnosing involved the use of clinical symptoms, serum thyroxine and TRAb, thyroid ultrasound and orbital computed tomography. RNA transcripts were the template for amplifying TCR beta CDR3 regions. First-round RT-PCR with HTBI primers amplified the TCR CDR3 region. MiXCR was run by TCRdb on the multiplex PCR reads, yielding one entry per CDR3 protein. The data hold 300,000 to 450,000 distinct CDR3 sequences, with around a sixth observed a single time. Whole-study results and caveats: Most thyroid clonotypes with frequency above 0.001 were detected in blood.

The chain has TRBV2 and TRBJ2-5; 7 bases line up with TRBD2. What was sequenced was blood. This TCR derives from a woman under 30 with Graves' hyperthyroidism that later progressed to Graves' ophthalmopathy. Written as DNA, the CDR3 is TGTGCCAGCAGGTACCCGGGACTACCGATCGTCCAGTACTTC. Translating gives CASRYPGLPIVQYF. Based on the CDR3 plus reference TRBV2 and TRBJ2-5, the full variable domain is EPEVTQTPSHQVTQMGQEVILRCVPISNHLYFYWYRQILGQKVEFLVSFYNNEISEKSEIFDDQFSVERPDGSNFTLKIRSTKLEDSAMYFCASRYPGLPIVQYFGPGTRLLVL.